Given below is one TCR beta chain in context. Antigen: not known. Sequence at one end of the junction differs from germline and may be a read error. Profiled with immunoSEQ multiplex PCR; TCRdb holds only in-frame clones, not every one. This table holds just under 65,000 clones, around 95% found once. The germline gives CDR1 SSHAT, CDR2 FNYEAQ (reference sequence). The CDR3 is 15 residues long. The data are from a study of cytomegalovirus exposure and HLA in healthy donors. General study points: A list of roughly 160 TCR beta chains associated with cytomegalovirus was given.

The origin of this receptor is a woman between 18 and 30 years old in good health and CMV-seropositive. The V and J genes are TRBV7-7 and TRBJ2-1; TRBD2 matches at 8 bases. Sequencing used PBMCs. This CDR3 reads CASSLAVAGLNEQFF. CDR3 bases: TGTGCTAGCAGCCTGGCGGTAGCGGGACTAAATGAGCAGTTCTTC.